The rows below give T cell receptor beta chains drawn from one sample of a study of cytomegalovirus exposure and HLA in healthy donors. Libraries were prepared by immunoSEQ multiplex PCR; TCRdb keeps only in-frame clonotypes and omits some of them. This table has around 130,000 clones, under 90% appearing once. Specimen: PBMCs. The receptors derive from a man in his thirties or forties in good health and CMV-seronegative. CDR3s include the opening cysteine and the closing phenylalanine or tryptophan.

V | CDR3
TRBV6-6 | CASSRRTDNSNYGYTF
TRBV6-5 | CASSYKGAPSGNTIYF
TRBV7-2 | CASSLVAGANTEAFF
TRBV4-2 | CASSPRQSYSGNTIYF
TRBV4-2 | CASSQESTRDSLYNSPLHF
TRBV2 | CASSELAGIDSPLHF
TRBV5-1 | CASSSGVHSNTEAFF
TRBV19 | CASSPAGGQGSETQYF
TRBV6-5 | CASSYRQGGTNEQFF
TRBV27 | CASSPAGLTYNEQFF
TRBV12-5 | CASGTLNRDRAYNEQFF
TRBV9 | CASSILDNPYYNEQFF
TRBV10-2 | CASQAKLNTEAFF
TRBV9 | CASSDRQGADTQYF
TRBV5-3 | CARSLWGRNTDTQYF
TRBV5-1 | CASSSGTGDTIYF
TRBV28 | CASSGQGNQPQHF
TRBV28 | CASSFPGGGGETQYF
TRBV6-1 | CASTAGVGTDTQYF
TRBV6-5 | CASSPLLTGLYGYTF
TRBV2 | CASSDPGALYGYTF
TRBV6-5 | CASKRGGTGNTIYF
TRBV12-5 | CASHSPFQGPDTQYF
TRBV2 | CASSGTGESTEAFF
TRBV9 | CASSGGTGETGELFF
TRBV2 | CASRQTTEGDTQYF
TRBV5-1 | CASSLLSAELIHTEAFF
TRBV21-1 | CASSPQTSLSSYNEQFF
TRBV7-8 | CASSSLLDTYGYTF
TRBV4-1 | CASSQDRVGTDTQYF
TRBV7-2 | CASSLPGTGLNTEAFF
TRBV6-1 | CASSVQGEAETQYF
TRBV4-1 | CASSQDVRARGETQYF
TRBV5-4 | CASSDGNSYEQYF
TRBV6-4 | CASSDSSPTTNEKLFF
TRBV28 | CASSSNRREQYF
TRBV5-6 | CASSLRSPVDTIYF